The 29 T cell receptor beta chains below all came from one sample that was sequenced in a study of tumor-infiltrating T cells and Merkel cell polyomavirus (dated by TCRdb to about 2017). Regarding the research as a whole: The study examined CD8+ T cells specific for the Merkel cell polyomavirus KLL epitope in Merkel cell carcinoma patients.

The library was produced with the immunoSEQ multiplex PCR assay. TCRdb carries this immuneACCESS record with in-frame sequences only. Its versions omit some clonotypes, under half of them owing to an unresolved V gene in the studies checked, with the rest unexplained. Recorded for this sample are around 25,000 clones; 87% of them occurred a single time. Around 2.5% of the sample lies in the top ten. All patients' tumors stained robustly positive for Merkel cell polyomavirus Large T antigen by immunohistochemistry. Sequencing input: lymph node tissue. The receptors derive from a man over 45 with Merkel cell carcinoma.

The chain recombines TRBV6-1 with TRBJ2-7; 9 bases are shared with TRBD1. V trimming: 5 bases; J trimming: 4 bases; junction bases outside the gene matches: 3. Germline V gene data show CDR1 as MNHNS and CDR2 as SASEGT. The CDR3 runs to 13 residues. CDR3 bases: TGTGCCAGCAGTACAGGGGGCTTGTACGAGCAGTACTTC. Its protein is CASSTGGLYEQYF.

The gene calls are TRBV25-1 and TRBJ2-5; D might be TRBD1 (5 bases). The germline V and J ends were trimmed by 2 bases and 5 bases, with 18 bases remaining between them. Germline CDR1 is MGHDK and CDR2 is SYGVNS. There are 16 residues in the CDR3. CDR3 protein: CASSEGQLRLGETQYF. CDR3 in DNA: TGTGCCAGCAGTGAAGGACAACTTCGGTTGGGCGAGACCCAGTACTTC.

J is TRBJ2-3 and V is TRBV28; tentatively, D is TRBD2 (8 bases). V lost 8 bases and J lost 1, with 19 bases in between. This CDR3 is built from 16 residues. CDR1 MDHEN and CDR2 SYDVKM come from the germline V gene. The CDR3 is CASPREGTARTDTQYF. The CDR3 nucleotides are TGTGCCAGCCCCCGGGAGGGGACAGCTCGCACAGATACGCAGTATTTT. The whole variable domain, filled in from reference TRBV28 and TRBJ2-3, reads DVKVTQSSRYLVKRTGEKVFLECVQDMDHENMFWYRQDPGLGLRLIYFSYDVKMKEKGDIPEGYSVSREKKERFSLILESASTNQTSMYLCASPREGTARTDTQYFGPGTRLTVL.

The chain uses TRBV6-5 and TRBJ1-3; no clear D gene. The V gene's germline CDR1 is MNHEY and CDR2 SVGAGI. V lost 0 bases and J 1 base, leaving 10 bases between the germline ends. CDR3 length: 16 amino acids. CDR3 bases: TGTGCCAGCAGTTACTCGACTTCGGGGTCTGGAAACACCATATATTTT. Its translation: CASSYSTSGSGNTIYF.

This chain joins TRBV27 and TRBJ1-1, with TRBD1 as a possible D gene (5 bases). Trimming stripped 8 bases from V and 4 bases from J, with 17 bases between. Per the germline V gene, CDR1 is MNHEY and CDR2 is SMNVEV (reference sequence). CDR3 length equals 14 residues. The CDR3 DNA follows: TGTGCCAGCCTATTTAGGCCAGGGTCCACTGAAGCTTTCTTT. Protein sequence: CASLFRPGSTEAFF.

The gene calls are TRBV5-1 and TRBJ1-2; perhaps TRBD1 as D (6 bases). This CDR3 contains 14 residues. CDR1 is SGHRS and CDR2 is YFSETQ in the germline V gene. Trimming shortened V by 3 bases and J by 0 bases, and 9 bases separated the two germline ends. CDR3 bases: TGCGCCAGCAGCTACCGGGACACTAACTATGGCTACACCTTC. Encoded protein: CASSYRDTNYGYTF.

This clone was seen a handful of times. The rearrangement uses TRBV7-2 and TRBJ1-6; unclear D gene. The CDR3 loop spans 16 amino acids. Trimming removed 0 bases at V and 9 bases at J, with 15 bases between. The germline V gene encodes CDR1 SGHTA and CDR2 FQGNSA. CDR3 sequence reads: CASSLASPGIGSPLHF. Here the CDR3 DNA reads TGTGCCAGCAGCTTAGCCAGCCCGGGGATAGGTTCACCCCTCCACTTT.

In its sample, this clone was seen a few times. The CDR3 loop reads CAWSKLSSYNEQFF. For the CDR3, the DNA is TGTGCCTGGAGTAAACTAAGCTCCTACAATGAGCAGTTCTTC. The chain combines TRBV30 with TRBJ2-1; D is uncertain. V was cut by 2 bases and J by 0 bases, with 8 bases left in between. This CDR3 region has 14 residues. Per germline, CDR1 GTSNPN and CDR2 SVGIG (reference sequence).

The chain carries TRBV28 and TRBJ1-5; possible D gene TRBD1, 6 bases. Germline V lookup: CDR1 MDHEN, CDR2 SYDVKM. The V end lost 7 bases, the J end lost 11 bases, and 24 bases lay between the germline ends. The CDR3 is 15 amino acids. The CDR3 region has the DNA TGTGCCAGCACCGGACAGAATTGGTCTGTACGGGCCCAGCATTTT. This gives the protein CASTGQNWSVRAQHF.

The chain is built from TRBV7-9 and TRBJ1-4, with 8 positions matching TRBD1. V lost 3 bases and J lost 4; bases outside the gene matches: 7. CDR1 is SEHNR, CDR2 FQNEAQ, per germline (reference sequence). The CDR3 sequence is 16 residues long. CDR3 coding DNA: TGTGCCAGCAGCTTGTTCGGGACAGGTTTTAATGAAAAACTGTTTTTT. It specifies CASSLFGTGFNEKLFF.

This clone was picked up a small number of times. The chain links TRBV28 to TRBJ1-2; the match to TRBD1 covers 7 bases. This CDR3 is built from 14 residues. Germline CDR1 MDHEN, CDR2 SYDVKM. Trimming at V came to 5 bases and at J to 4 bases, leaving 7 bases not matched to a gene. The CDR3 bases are TGTGCCAGCAGTCCGGACAGGCCGGTCTATGGCTACACCTTC. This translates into CASSPDRPVYGYTF.

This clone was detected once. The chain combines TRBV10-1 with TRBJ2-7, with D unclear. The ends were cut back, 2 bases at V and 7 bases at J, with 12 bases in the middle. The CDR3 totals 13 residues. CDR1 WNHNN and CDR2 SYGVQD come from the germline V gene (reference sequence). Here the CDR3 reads CASSEGPTLEQYF. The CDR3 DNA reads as TGCGCCAGCAGTGAGGGTCCTACTCTTGAGCAGTACTTC.

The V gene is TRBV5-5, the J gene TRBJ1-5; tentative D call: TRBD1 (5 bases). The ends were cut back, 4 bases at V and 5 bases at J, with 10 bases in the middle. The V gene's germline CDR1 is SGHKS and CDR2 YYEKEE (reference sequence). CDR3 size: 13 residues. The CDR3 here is CASSQDSYQPQHF. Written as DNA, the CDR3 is TGTGCCAGCAGCCAAGACAGCTATCAGCCCCAGCATTTT.

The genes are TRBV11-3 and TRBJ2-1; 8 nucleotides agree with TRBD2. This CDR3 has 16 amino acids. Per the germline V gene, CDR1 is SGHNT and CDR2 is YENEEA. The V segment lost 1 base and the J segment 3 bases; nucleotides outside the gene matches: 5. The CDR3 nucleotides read TGTGCCAGCAGCTTAGGAAGCGGGAGTGGCTACAATGAGCAGTTCTTC. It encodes CASSLGSGSGYNEQFF.

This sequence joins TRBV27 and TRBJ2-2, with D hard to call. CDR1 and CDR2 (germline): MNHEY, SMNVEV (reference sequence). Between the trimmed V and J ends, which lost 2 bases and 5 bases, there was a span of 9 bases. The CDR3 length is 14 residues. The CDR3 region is CASSLEAETGELFF. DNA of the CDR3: TGTGCCAGCAGTTTAGAGGCAGAGACCGGGGAGCTGTTTTTT.

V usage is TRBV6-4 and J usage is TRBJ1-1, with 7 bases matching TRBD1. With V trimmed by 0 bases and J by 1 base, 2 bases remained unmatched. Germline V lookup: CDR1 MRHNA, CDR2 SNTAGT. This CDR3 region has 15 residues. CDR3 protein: CASSDSRTGNTEAFF. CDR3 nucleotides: TGTGCCAGCAGTGACTCGAGGACAGGGAACACTGAAGCTTTCTTT.

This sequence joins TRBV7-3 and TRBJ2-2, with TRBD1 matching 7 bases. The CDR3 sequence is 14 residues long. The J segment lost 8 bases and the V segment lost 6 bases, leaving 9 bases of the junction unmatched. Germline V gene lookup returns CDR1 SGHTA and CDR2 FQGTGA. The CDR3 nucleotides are TGTGCCAGCAGGACAGGGACCCGGAGTGGGGAGCTGTTTTTT. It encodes CASRTGTRSGELFF.

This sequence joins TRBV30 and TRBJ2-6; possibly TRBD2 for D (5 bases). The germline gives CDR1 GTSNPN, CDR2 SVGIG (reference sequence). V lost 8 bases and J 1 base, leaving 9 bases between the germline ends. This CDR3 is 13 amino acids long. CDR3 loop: CAGGRSGANVLTF. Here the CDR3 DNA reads TGTGCCGGAGGTCGTTCTGGGGCCAACGTCCTGACTTTC.

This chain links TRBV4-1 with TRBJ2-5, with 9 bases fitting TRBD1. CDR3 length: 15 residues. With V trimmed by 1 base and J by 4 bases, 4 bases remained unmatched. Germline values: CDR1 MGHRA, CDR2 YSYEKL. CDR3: CASSQVGTGIETQYF. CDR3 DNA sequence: TGCGCCAGCAGCCAAGTCGGGACAGGGATAGAGACCCAGTACTTC.

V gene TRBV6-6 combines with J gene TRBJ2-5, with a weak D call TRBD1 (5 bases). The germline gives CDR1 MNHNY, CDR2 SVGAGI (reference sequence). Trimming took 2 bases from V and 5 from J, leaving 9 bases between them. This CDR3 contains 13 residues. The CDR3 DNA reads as TGTGCCAGCAGTTACCAGGGCGCCGAGACCCAGTACTTC. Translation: CASSYQGAETQYF.

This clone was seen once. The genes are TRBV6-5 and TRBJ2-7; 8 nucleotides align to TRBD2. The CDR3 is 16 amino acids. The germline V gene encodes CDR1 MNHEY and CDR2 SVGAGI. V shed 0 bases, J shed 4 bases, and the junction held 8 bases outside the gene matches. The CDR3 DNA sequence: TGTGCCAGCAGTTACTCAAGCGGGAGTAATCTATACGAGCAGTACTTC. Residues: CASSYSSGSNLYEQYF.

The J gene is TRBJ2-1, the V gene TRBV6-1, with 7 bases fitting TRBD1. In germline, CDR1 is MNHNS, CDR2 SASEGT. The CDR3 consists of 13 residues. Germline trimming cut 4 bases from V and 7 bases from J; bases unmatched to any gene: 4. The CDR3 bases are TGTGCCAGCAGTGGAACCAGGGGGAATGAGCAGTTCTTC. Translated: CASSGTRGNEQFF.

The CDR3 region is CAWSVGPLARTAGYTF. Written as DNA, the CDR3 is TGTGCCTGGAGTGTAGGTCCCCTCGCCCGGACAGCTGGCTACACCTTC. The chain combines TRBV30 with TRBJ1-2; perhaps TRBD1 as D (6 bases). Germline lookup yields CDR1 GTSNPN and CDR2 SVGIG (reference sequence). The CDR3 covers 16 residues. Trimming stripped 0 bases from V and 7 bases from J, with 21 bases between.

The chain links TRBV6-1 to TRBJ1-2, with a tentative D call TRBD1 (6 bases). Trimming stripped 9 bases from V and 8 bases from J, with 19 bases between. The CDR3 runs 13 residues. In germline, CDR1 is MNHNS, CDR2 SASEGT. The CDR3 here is CAREGGGRGGYTF. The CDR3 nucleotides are TGTGCCAGGGAAGGGGGGGGACGGGGCGGCTACACCTTC.

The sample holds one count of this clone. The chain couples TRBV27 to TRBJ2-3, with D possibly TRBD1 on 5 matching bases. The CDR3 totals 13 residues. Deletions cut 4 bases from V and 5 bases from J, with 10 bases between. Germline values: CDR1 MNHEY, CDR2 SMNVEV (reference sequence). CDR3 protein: CASSWGGRDTQYF. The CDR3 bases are TGTGCCAGCAGTTGGGGCGGCCGAGATACGCAGTATTTT.

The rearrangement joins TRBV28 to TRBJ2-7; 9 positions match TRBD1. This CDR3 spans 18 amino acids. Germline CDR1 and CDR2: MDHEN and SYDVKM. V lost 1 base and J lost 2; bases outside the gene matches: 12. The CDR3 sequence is CASSLLGQGSGSTYEQYF. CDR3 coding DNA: TGTGCCAGCAGTTTATTGGGACAGGGCTCAGGGTCAACCTACGAGCAGTACTTC.

The CDR3, as DNA: TGTGCCAGCAGCTCCATCCCGGGGGCTGAAGCTTTCTTT. Encoded protein: CASSSIPGAEAFF. This rearrangement joins TRBV7-9 to TRBJ1-1; D possibly corresponds to TRBD1 (5 bases). CDR3 length: 13 residues. V lost 4 bases to trimming and J lost 6 bases, with 12 bases between them. CDR1 and CDR2 from the germline V gene are SEHNR and FQNEAQ (reference sequence).

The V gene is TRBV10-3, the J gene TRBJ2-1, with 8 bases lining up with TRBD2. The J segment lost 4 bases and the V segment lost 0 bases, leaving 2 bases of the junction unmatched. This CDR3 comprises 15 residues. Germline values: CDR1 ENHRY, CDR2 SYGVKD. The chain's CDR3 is CAISESASGYNEQFF. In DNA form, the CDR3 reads TGTGCCATCAGTGAGTCGGCTAGCGGGTACAATGAGCAGTTCTTC.

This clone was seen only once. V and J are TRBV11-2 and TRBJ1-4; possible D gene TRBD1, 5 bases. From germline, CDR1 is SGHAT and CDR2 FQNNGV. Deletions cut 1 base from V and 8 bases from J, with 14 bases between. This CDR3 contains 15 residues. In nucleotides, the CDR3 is TGTGCCAGCAGCTTAGGGGGCGTCGGGGGGGAAAAACTGTTTTTT. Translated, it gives CASSLGGVGGEKLFF.